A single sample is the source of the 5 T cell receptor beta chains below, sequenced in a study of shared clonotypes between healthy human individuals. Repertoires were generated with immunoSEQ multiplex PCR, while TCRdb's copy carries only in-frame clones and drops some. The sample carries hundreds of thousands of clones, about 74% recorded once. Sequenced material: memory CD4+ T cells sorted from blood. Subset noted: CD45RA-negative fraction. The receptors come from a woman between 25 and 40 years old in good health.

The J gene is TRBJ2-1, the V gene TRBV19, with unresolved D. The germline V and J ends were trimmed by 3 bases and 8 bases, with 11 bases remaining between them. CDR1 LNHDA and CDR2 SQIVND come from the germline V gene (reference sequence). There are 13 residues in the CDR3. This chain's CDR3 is CASSILNSDEQFF. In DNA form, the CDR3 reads TGTGCCAGTAGTATTTTGAACAGCGATGAGCAGTTCTTC.

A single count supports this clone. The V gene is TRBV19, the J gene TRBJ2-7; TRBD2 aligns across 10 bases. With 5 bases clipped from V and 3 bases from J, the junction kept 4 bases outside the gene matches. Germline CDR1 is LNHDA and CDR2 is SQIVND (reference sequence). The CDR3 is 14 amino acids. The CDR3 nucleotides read TGTGCCAGTAGTCTAAAGCGGGAGGGCTACGAGCAGTACTTC. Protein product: CASSLKREGYEQYF.

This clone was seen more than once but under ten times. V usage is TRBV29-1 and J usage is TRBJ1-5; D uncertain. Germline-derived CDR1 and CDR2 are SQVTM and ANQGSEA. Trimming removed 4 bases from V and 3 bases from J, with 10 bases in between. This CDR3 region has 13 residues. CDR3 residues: CSVVSGPNQPQHF. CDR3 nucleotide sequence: TGCAGCGTTGTGAGCGGTCCCAATCAGCCCCAGCATTTT.

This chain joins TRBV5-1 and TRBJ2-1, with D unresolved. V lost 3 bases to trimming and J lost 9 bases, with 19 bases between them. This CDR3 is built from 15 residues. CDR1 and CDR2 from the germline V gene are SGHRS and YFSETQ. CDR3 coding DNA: TGCGCCAGCAGCTCCGGCCTGCATAGCACCGGTGAGCAGTTCTTC. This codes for CASSSGLHSTGEQFF.

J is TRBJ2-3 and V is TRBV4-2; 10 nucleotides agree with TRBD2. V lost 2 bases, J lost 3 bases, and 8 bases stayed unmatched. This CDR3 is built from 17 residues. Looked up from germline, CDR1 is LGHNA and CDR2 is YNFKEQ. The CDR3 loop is CASSQSLAGANTDTQYF. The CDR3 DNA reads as TGTGCCAGCAGCCAATCCCTAGCGGGAGCTAATACAGATACGCAGTATTTT.